This record covers a single TCR beta chain. The sample is drawn from a study of technical replicates of blood from a handful of donors. The CDR3 loop spans 17 amino acids. Germline assignment: CDR1 PRHDT and CDR2 FYEKMQ (reference sequence). The V end was cut by 4 bases, the J end by 1 base, with 18 bases between. Profiled with immunoSEQ multiplex PCR; TCRdb holds only in-frame clones, not every one. In the table there are 76,000 or so clones, roughly nine tenths of which are singletons. The sequencing input was T cells isolated from PBMCs. The V and J genes are TRBV13 and TRBJ2-3, with a possible D match to TRBD1 (5 bases). The receptor's source is a human donor in good health. The CDR3: CASSSVSGLVGTDTQYF. In nucleotides, the CDR3 is TGTGCCAGCAGCTCTGTTTCAGGGCTCGTCGGCACAGATACGCAGTATTTT.